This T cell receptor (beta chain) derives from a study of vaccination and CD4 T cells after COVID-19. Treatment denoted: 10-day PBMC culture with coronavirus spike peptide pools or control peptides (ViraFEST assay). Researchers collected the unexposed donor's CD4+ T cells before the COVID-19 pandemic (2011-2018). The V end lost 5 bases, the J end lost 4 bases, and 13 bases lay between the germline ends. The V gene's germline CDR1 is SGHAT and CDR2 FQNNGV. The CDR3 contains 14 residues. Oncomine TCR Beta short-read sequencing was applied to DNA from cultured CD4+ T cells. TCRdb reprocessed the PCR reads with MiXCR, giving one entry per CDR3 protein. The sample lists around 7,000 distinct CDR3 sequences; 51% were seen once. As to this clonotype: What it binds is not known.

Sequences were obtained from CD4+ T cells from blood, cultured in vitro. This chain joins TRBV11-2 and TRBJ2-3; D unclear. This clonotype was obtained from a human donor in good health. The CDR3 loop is CASSPRSEPDTQYF. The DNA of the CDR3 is TGTGCCAGCAGCCCACGGAGTGAACCAGATACGCAGTATTTT. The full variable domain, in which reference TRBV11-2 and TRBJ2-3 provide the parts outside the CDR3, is EAGVAQSPRYKIIEKRQSVAFWCNPISGHATLYWYQQILGQGPKLLIQFQNNGVVDDSQLPKDRFSAERLKGVDSTLKIQPAKLEDSAVYLCASSPRSEPDTQYFGPGTRLTVL.